This TCR beta chain was documented in a study of post-analysis software for immune sequencing data (dated by TCRdb to between 2014 and 2016). Background for the entire study: Recorded disease courses included relapsing-remitting, secondary progressive and progressive-relapsing multiple sclerosis, with some patients lacking subtype annotation. The multiple sclerosis patient repertoires were compared with more than 10 previously published healthy control repertoires from donors aged about 6 to 26 years. A subset of samples was prepared in parallel using single-end sample barcoding, then pooled and co-amplified after Illumina adapter ligation.

On this clonotype: What antigen it recognizes has not been identified. The sample holds no much larger clone one base away, and base qualities are not on file.

TCR beta repertoires were profiled from peripheral blood of 10 to 15 young patients with multiple sclerosis to demonstrate the VDJtools post-analysis software. The multiple sclerosis patients were children and adolescents ranging in age from about 6 to 16 years. What the authors observed across the whole study: The multiple sclerosis patient group was slightly younger than the control group. When samples were clustered directly using the F measure, samples prepared in the same batch co-clustered strongly, which prompted a batch-effect correction. Compared with controls, multiple sclerosis patients had significantly lower normalized Chao1 diversity, a finding suggesting substantial peripheral T-cell clonal expansion. A handful of TRBV segments, including TRBV5-6, TRBV5-1 and TRBV20-1, were significantly more frequent in patients than controls.

From the cysteine through the phenylalanine, the CDR3 covers 15 amino acids. CDR3 DNA is the only sequence kept; it has 45 bases, read in frame from the first base. The junction shows trimming of 0 bases on V and 1 base on J, plus 9 bases between the germline ends. For CDR1 and CDR2, the germline V gene lists LGHNA and YSLEER. Library preparation employed PCR. Sequencing took place on an Illumina HiSeq 2500. Unique molecular identifiers were incorporated into TCR beta cDNA libraries to reduce PCR and sequencing biases. Per 1 to 10 million input T cells, some 500,000 cDNA molecules were obtained, such that each molecule approximated one T cell. The patient libraries were prepared and sequenced using the same protocol as the earlier healthy control dataset. Samples belonging to the same batch were prepared together, multiplexed and sequenced on a shared HiSeq lane. In the original analysis: MIGEC was used to process the raw barcoded reads, and molecular identifier groups with only a single read were discarded before consensus assembly and CDR3 extraction. VDJtools was used for post-analysis of the clonotype tables, and diversity was normalized by down-sampling every dataset to the size of the smallest sample. Repertoire overlap clustering matched CDR3 amino acid but not nucleotide sequences to correct batch-related cross-sample contamination. Using fastp at Q25 and MiXCR, TCRdb reprocessed the public reads and kept productive beta chains. For every CDR3 protein sequence, its rows merge into one entry that carries the most common genes and DNA. Clone size and V and J calls follow TCRdb, not the original study. The sample has some 690,000 distinct CDR3 sequences on record, approximately 59% of them singletons. Approximately 10% of the sample comes from the top ten.

The TCR originated in a girl aged 2-15 years with multiple sclerosis. Material: blood. Recombination linked TRBV4-3 to TRBJ1-1; confidence is insufficient to name the D gene. The DNA is TGCGCCAGCAGCCAAGAAAGTTCGGGGAACACTGAAGCTTTCTTT. It codes for CASSQESSGNTEAFF.